These T cell receptor beta chains were read from a single sample in a study of OX40 agonist ivuxolimab in advanced cancers. TCRdb's copy holds only in-frame clones and misses some; the assay was immunoSEQ multiplex PCR. The sample gives about 84,000 clones, roughly 89% of which show up once; 0.19% is in the top ten. The sample consisted of CD4+ or CD8+ T cells sorted from blood, taken in a trial of the OX40 agonist ivuxolimab. These receptors were collected from an adult with an advanced solid tumor such as melanoma, head and neck, liver or kidney cancer. Each CDR3 is given with its conserved first and last residue. The order of the fields is V gene, clone size, J gene, D gene, CDR3 DNA, CDR3 protein. The D gene is left open where the match is weak. Rows give clone size only sometimes, using once, few, many, or a class for an expanded clone.

>TRBV7-2|once|TRBJ2-5|TRBD1
TGTGCCAGCAGCTCCGGATCGACAGGGGGCAGGGAGACCCAGTACTTC
CASSSGSTGGRETQYF
>TRBV6-5|few|TRBJ1-1|TRBD1
TGTGCCAGCAGTTACTCTACAGGGGGGAGCACTGAAGCTTTCTTT
CASSYSTGGSTEAFF
>TRBV7-9|-|TRBJ1-4|TRBD1
TGTGCCGGGAACAGGGGTAATGAAAAACTGTTTTTT
CAGNRGNEKLFF
>TRBV6-5|-|TRBJ1-2|TRBD1
TGTGCCAGCAGTTACCTTGGGACAGGGCGAGTTTCTGGCTACACCTTC
CASSYLGTGRVSGYTF
>TRBV29-1|-|TRBJ2-7|TRBD1
TGCAGCGTTCAAGGGACAGGGAGCCACGAGCAGTACTTC
CSVQGTGSHEQYF
>TRBV2|-|TRBJ1-4|-
TGTGCCAGCAAGGCGGGGTACTATACAGATGAAAAACTGTTTTTT
CASKAGYYTDEKLFF
>TRBV19|-|TRBJ1-3|-
TGTGCCAGTAGTTTCCTCCGCCCGGGGGGATCTGGAAACACCATATATTTT
CASSFLRPGGSGNTIYF
>TRBV28|once|TRBJ2-6|-
TGTGCCACCGGGAGTAGAGCTGGGGCCAACGTCCTGACTTTC
CATGSRAGANVLTF
>TRBV7-8|-|TRBJ1-1|-
TGTGCCAGCCATAGGCCTTTGGGCGGGACCACTGAAGCTTTCTTT
CASHRPLGGTTEAFF
>TRBV5-1|-|TRBJ2-3|-
TGCGCCAGCTGCTCCGGGACGGACTCCACAGATACGCAGTATTTT
CASCSGTDSTDTQYF
>TRBV6-6|once|TRBJ1-3|-
TGTGCCAGCCACTCCTTTAGGGGAGACACCATATATTTT
CASHSFRGDTIYF
>TRBV19|once|TRBJ2-2|TRBD2
TGTGCCAGTATCGGACTAGCTTGGTCCGGGGAGCTGTTTTTT
CASIGLAWSGELFF
>TRBV5-1|-|TRBJ1-3|-
TGCGCCAGCAGCTTGACAGGGCCGTACTCTGGAAACACCATATATTTT
CASSLTGPYSGNTIYF
>TRBV2|-|TRBJ2-2|-
TGTGCCAGCAGTGGTCTGGGTGGAACCGGGGAGCTGTTTTTT
CASSGLGGTGELFF
>TRBV5-8|-|TRBJ2-7|-
TGTGCCAGCAGCTTTCGGCTCCCGCTCTTC
CASSFRLPLF
>TRBV28|-|TRBJ1-2|-
TGTGCCAGCAGGCTACCGGGAAGCCCTAACTATGGCTACACCTTC
CASRLPGSPNYGYTF
>TRBV28|-|TRBJ2-7|TRBD1
TGTGCCAGCAGTTTAGGACAGGGGAGGGGAACCTACGAGCAGTACTTC
CASSLGQGRGTYEQYF
>TRBV29-1|-|TRBJ1-1|TRBD1
TGCAGCGTTGAAGGACGACAGGGAGGGCTTCAGACTGAAGCTTTCTTT
CSVEGRQGGLQTEAFF
>TRBV7-9|-|TRBJ2-1|-
TGTGCCAGCAGCTCAGCGGCGGGGTGGGGCAATGAGCAGTTCTTC
CASSSAAGWGNEQFF
>TRBV7-9|-|TRBJ2-5|-
TGTGCCAGCGGGGGGAGGCGGGACCAAGAGACCCAGTACTTC
CASGGRRDQETQYF
>TRBV7-6|-|TRBJ2-1|-
TGTGCCAGCAGCTTAGATGTTGGATACGAGCAGTTCTTC
CASSLDVGYEQFF
>TRBV18|-|TRBJ1-2|-
TGTGCCAGCTCTCTAATGCAGGGCCCAAACTATGGCTACACCTTC
CASSLMQGPNYGYTF
>TRBV18|-|TRBJ1-1|-
TGTGCCAGCTCCCTGGGCGGGACAAAGAACACTGAAGCTTTCTTT
CASSLGGTKNTEAFF
>TRBV12-5|-|TRBJ2-1|-
TGTGCTAGTGGCCAACTCGGACAGACCTACAATGAGCAGTTCTTC
CASGQLGQTYNEQFF